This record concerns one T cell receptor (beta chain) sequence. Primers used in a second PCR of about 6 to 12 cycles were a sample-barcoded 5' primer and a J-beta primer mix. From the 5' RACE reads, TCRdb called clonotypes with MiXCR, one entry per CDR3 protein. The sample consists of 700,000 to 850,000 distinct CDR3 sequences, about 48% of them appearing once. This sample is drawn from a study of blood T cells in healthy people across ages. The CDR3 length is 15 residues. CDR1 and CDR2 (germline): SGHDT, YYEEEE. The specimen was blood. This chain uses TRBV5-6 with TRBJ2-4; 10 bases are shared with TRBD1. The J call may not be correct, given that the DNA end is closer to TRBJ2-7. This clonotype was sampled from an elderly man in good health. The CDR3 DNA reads TGTGCCAGCAGCTTGGGACAGGGGGCAAACTACGAGCAGTACTTC. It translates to CASSLGQGANYEQYF.